This TCR beta chain was captured in a study of neoadjuvant nivolumab and ipilimumab in lung cancer. Sequenced by immunoSEQ multiplex PCR; TCRdb stores in-frame clones only, minus some. Of about 18,000 clones listed, more than 75% were seen once; the top ten hold approximately 6.4%. The sequenced sample was tumor tissue, obtained after neoadjuvant nivolumab, alone or with ipilimumab, at or shortly before surgery. This TCR came from an adult with non-small cell lung cancer.

In nucleotides, the CDR3 is TGTGCCAGCAGCAAAGACCGTGGACGGCTGACCTACGAGCAGTACTTC. It yields the protein CASSKDRGRLTYEQYF. The chain has TRBV7-2 and TRBJ2-7, with D unclear. CDR1 and CDR2 from the germline V gene are SGHTA and FQGNSA. The V and J ends lost 5 bases and 2 bases respectively, with 19 bases between them. The CDR3 runs 16 residues.